These T cell receptor beta chains were read from a single sample in a study of early T cells in non-severe SARS-CoV-2 infection. Using its own MiXCR run on the 5' RACE reads, TCRdb lists one record per CDR3 protein. The sample records tens of thousands of distinct CDR3 sequences, roughly 13% being singletons. Sequencing was carried out using whole blood. The receptors derive from an adult who was a healthcare worker with PCR-confirmed SARS-CoV-2 infection or an uninfected control (not recorded which). The CDR3 runs from the conserved cysteine through the conserved F or W. A D gene is named only where the DNA matches it firmly. Rows give clone size only sometimes, using once, few, many, or a class for an expanded clone.

size: -; D: TRBD1; V: TRBV19; J: TRBJ2-1; CDR3: CASSNGAGGDEQFF; DNA: TGTGCCAGTAGTAACGGGGCAGGGGGCGATGAGCAGTTCTTC
size: many; D: -; V: TRBV10-2; J: TRBJ1-6; CDR3: CASSSWGGDSPLHF; DNA: TGCGCCAGCAGTTCCTGGGGCGGAGATTCACCCCTCCACTTT
size: -; D: TRBD2; V: TRBV12-3/TRBV12-4; J: TRBJ2-1; CDR3: CASNPPGLAGGQQFF; DNA: TGTGCCAGCAACCCTCCAGGACTAGCGGGAGGTCAGCAGTTCTTC
size: few; D: TRBD1; V: TRBV29-1; J: TRBJ1-2; CDR3: CSVDRGSNYGYTF; DNA: TGCAGCGTTGACAGGGGGAGTAACTATGGCTACACCTTC
size: many; D: -; V: TRBV7-9; J: TRBJ2-1; CDR3: CASSLARDKDYNEQFF; DNA: TGTGCCAGCAGCCTCGCCCGGGACAAAGACTACAATGAGCAGTTCTTC
size: few; D: TRBD2; V: TRBV5-1; J: TRBJ2-2; CDR3: CASRRFAGGLSTGELFF; DNA: TGCGCCAGCAGACGGTTTGCGGGAGGGCTCTCCACCGGGGAGCTGTTTTTT
size: few; D: -; V: TRBV24-1; J: TRBJ2-3; CDR3: CATSDTGKGADTQYF; DNA: TGTGCCACCAGTGATACAGGGAAGGGGGCAGATACGCAGTATTTT
size: many; D: -; V: TRBV6-2/TRBV6-3; J: TRBJ1-3; CDR3: CASKGTAGNTIYF; DNA: TGTGCCAGCAAGGGGACTGCGGGAAACACCATATATTTT
size: many; D: -; V: TRBV5-4; J: TRBJ1-2; CDR3: CASSIEQYGYTF; DNA: TGTGCCAGCAGCATAGAGCAATATGGCTACACCTTC
size: few; D: -; V: TRBV13; J: TRBJ2-3; CDR3: CASSTPLAAGTDTQYF; DNA: TGTGCCAGCAGCACCCCGTTGGCCGCGGGCACAGATACGCAGTATTTT
size: few; D: TRBD2; V: TRBV28; J: TRBJ2-2; CDR3: CASSFVLAGGMTELFF; DNA: TGTGCCAGCAGTTTTGTGCTAGCGGGAGGGATGACGGAGCTGTTTTTT
size: -; D: -; V: TRBV7-9; J: TRBJ1-1; CDR3: CASTPSSAPEAFF; DNA: TGTGCCAGCACCCCTTCCTCTGCTCCTGAAGCTTTCTTT
size: few; D: -; V: TRBV12-3/TRBV12-4; J: TRBJ1-2; CDR3: CASSLGFGYTF; DNA: TGTGCCAGCAGTTTAGGCTTTGGCTACACCTTC
size: -; D: TRBD1; V: TRBV6-6; J: TRBJ2-3; CDR3: CASSPPPGQSTDTQYF; DNA: TGTGCCAGCAGTCCTCCCCCGGGACAGAGCACAGATACGCAGTATTTT
size: few; D: -; V: TRBV11-3; J: TRBJ1-1; CDR3: CATLPLRGLAEAFF; DNA: TGTGCCACCTTACCTCTACGAGGATTGGCTGAAGCTTTCTTT
size: many; D: -; V: TRBV7-9; J: TRBJ2-4; CDR3: CASSYPTGTAKNIQYF; DNA: TGTGCCAGCAGCTATCCGACAGGCACAGCCAAAAACATTCAGTACTTC
size: few; D: -; V: TRBV10-2; J: TRBJ1-1; CDR3: CASTGGSTTEAFF; DNA: TGCGCCAGCACGGGAGGCTCGACCACTGAAGCTTTCTTT
size: many; D: TRBD2; V: TRBV5-4; J: TRBJ2-3; CDR3: CASSLSAGGPSDTQYF; DNA: TGTGCCAGCAGCTTGTCAGCGGGGGGGCCATCCGATACGCAGTATTTT
size: few; D: -; V: TRBV11-2; J: TRBJ2-7; CDR3: CASSLTWEQYF; DNA: TGTGCCAGCAGCTTGACGTGGGAGCAGTACTTC
size: few; D: -; V: TRBV7-8; J: TRBJ2-5; CDR3: CASSLEGPLRGETQYF; DNA: TGTGCCAGCAGCTTAGAAGGCCCACTAAGAGGAGAGACCCAGTACTTC
size: -; D: TRBD1; V: TRBV19; J: TRBJ1-4; CDR3: CASNPDRVGKLFF; DNA: TGTGCCAGTAATCCCGACAGGGTCGGAAAACTGTTTTTT
size: many; D: TRBD1; V: TRBV7-7; J: TRBJ2-1; CDR3: CASSPTTGKTYNEQFF; DNA: TGTGCCAGCAGCCCAACGACAGGGAAAACTTACAATGAGCAGTTCTTC
size: -; D: TRBD1; V: TRBV9; J: TRBJ1-1; CDR3: CASSEGQGALNTEAFF; DNA: TGTGCCAGCAGCGAGGGACAGGGTGCGCTAAACACTGAAGCTTTCTTT
size: few; D: TRBD1; V: TRBV6-1; J: TRBJ2-5; CDR3: CASSKQGAHVLETQYF; DNA: TGTGCCAGCAGTAAACAGGGGGCCCACGTTCTGGAGACCCAGTACTTC
size: -; D: -; V: TRBV12-3/TRBV12-4; J: TRBJ2-7; CDR3: CASSFFSGSSYEQYF; DNA: TGTGCCAGCAGTTTTTTCTCCGGCAGCTCCTACGAGCAGTACTTC
size: many; D: -; V: TRBV14; J: TRBJ1-1; CDR3: CASSQQGGRNTEAFF; DNA: TGTGCCAGCAGCCAACAGGGCGGTCGGAACACTGAAGCTTTCTTT
size: -; D: -; V: TRBV5-1; J: TRBJ2-1; CDR3: CASSLALQSDEQFF; DNA: TGCGCCAGCAGCTTGGCCCTACAGAGCGATGAGCAGTTCTTC
size: -; D: -; V: TRBV7-8; J: TRBJ2-5; CDR3: CASSLDGLIF; DNA: TGTGCCAGCAGCTTAGATGGTCTGATCTTC
size: -; D: -; V: TRBV3-1; J: TRBJ2-7; CDR3: CASSLTASEQYF; DNA: TGTGCCAGCAGCCTGACAGCTTCCGAGCAGTACTTC
size: many; D: TRBD2; V: TRBV20-1; J: TRBJ2-7; CDR3: CSARVTSGSYSYEQYF; DNA: TGCAGTGCTAGAGTGACTAGCGGGAGCTATTCCTACGAGCAGTACTTC
size: many; D: -; V: TRBV11-3; J: TRBJ1-1; CDR3: CASSLGVGGGTEAFF; DNA: TGTGCCAGCAGCTTAGGAGTAGGAGGGGGCACTGAAGCTTTCTTT
size: few; D: TRBD2; V: TRBV19; J: TRBJ2-1; CDR3: CASSILTSGDNEQFF; DNA: TGTGCCAGTAGTATTTTAACTAGCGGAGACAATGAGCAGTTCTTC
size: few; D: TRBD2; V: TRBV29-1; J: TRBJ2-5; CDR3: CSVAGTSGETQYF; DNA: TGCAGCGTTGCCGGGACTAGCGGGGAGACCCAGTACTTC
size: -; D: TRBD2; V: TRBV9; J: TRBJ2-7; CDR3: CASSVGASGGANEQYF; DNA: TGTGCCAGCAGCGTAGGAGCTAGCGGGGGGGCCAACGAGCAGTACTTC
size: many; D: TRBD1; V: TRBV11-2; J: TRBJ2-7; CDR3: CASSLRFSGTGTYEQYF; DNA: TGTGCCAGCAGCTTACGGTTCTCCGGGACAGGGACCTACGAGCAGTACTTC
size: -; D: -; V: TRBV12-3/TRBV12-4; J: TRBJ1-2; CDR3: CASSRKGFYGYTF; DNA: TGTGCCAGCAGTCGGAAGGGATTCTATGGCTACACCTTC
size: many; D: TRBD2; V: TRBV7-6; J: TRBJ2-5; CDR3: CASSLAGTSGGETQYF; DNA: TGTGCCAGCAGCTTAGCCGGGACTAGCGGGGGAGAGACCCAGTACTTC
size: many; D: TRBD2; V: TRBV6-1; J: TRBJ2-3; CDR3: CASSPKTSGSTDTQYF; DNA: TGTGCCAGCAGCCCGAAGACTAGCGGGAGCACAGATACGCAGTATTTT
size: -; D: -; V: TRBV6-6; J: TRBJ2-1; CDR3: CASRSGTANNEQFF; DNA: TGTGCCAGCAGGTCCGGGACCGCAAACAATGAGCAGTTCTTC
size: many; D: -; V: TRBV20-1; J: TRBJ1-2; CDR3: CSARDSGGNYGYTF; DNA: TGCAGTGCTAGAGATTCGGGGGGTAACTATGGCTACACCTTC
size: -; D: -; V: TRBV7-2; J: TRBJ1-2; CDR3: CASSLVVGDGYTF; DNA: TGTGCCAGCAGCTTAGTTGTGGGGGATGGCTACACCTTC
size: few; D: -; V: TRBV9; J: TRBJ2-7; CDR3: CASSPSGDTYEQYF; DNA: TGTGCCAGCAGCCCGTCCGGGGACACCTACGAGCAGTACTTC
size: -; D: -; V: TRBV2; J: TRBJ2-3; CDR3: CASARVTDTQYF; DNA: TGTGCCAGCGCCCGAGTCACAGATACGCAGTATTTT
size: -; D: TRBD2; V: TRBV7-2; J: TRBJ2-3; CDR3: CASSPRTSGNTDTQYF; DNA: TGTGCCAGCAGCCCCAGGACTAGCGGTAACACAGATACGCAGTATTTT